This T cell receptor (beta chain) was sequenced during a study of T cells in Graves' hyperthyroidism and ophthalmopathy. This clonotype has at least ten counts. This CDR3 is 14 amino acids long. Germline CDR1 is ENHRY and CDR2 is SYGVKD. The V segment lost 6 bases and the J segment 6 bases; nucleotides outside the gene matches: 8. Amplified TCR beta CDR3 regions derived from RNA transcripts. First-round RT-PCR with HTBI primers amplified the TCR CDR3 region. MiXCR, applied by TCRdb to the multiplex PCR reads, yields one record per CDR3 protein. The data show some 560,000 distinct CDR3 sequences, with 14% seen just once and roughly 13% held by the top ten.

Sequencing used blood. The chain links TRBV10-3 to TRBJ2-3; the match to TRBD2 covers 8 bases. The receptor comes from a woman in her 40s with Graves' hyperthyroidism. CDR3 sequence: CAIRPGLEGDTQYF. Written as DNA, the CDR3 is TGTGCCATCAGACCGGGACTAGAGGGTGATACGCAGTATTTT.